This T cell receptor beta chain was observed in a study of siplizumab effects on memory and regulatory T cells. This clone was observed a single time. Its antigen remains unknown. This table comes from immunoSEQ multiplex PCR, and its TCRdb copy is limited to in-frame clones, with some not included. The table records approximately 100,000 clones, about 90% of them present only once. Findings and limits, study-wide: Versus less than 35% in controls, the mappable alloreactive CD4+ clones averaged about 69% Treg-derived with siplizumab. Alloreactive sequences tracing back to unstimulated CD4+ memory cells fell significantly with siplizumab. Few alloreactive clones mapped to unstimulated subsets.

Trimming took off 6 bases at V and 6 bases at J, with 20 bases between the two ends. This CDR3 is 16 amino acids long. CDR1 ENHRY and CDR2 SYGVKD come from the germline V gene. The clonotype comes from a human donor in good health. The material sequenced was Tregs sorted from blood. The chain links TRBV10-3 to TRBJ2-2; tentatively, D is TRBD1 (6 bases). CDR3 DNA sequence: TGTGCCATCAGGAACCCGACAGGTATCGGCGCCGGGGAGCTGTTTTTT. Its protein product is CAIRNPTGIGAGELFF.